This T cell receptor (beta chain) was documented in a study of CD8 T cells in ankylosing spondylitis. Study findings and constraints: Disease-associated clones were reportedly significantly overrepresented in matched ankylosing spondylitis synovial fluid. Roughly 8 highly homologous variants made up a TCR beta motif that seemed to typify ankylosing spondylitis blood.

This clonotype was seen repeatedly, ten times or more. Its target is unknown. From the 5' RACE reads, TCRdb called clonotypes with MiXCR, one entry per CDR3 protein. This sample yields over 600,000 distinct CDR3 sequences, of which around a fifth are seen a single time; around 19% belongs to the top ten. This receptor was obtained from a male donor with ankylosing spondylitis. The sequenced material came from blood, either unsorted or a sorted T cell fraction (not recorded which).

CDR3 bases: TGTGCCAGCAGTTTTGCTCAGGGTTTGTCACCCCTCCACTTT. Residues: CASSFAQGLSPLHF. This chain joins TRBV12-3 or TRBV12-4 and TRBJ1-6, with D possibly being TRBD1 (5 bases). The CDR3 spans 14 residues. The V end lost 3 bases, the J end lost 10 bases, and 13 bases lay between the germline ends.